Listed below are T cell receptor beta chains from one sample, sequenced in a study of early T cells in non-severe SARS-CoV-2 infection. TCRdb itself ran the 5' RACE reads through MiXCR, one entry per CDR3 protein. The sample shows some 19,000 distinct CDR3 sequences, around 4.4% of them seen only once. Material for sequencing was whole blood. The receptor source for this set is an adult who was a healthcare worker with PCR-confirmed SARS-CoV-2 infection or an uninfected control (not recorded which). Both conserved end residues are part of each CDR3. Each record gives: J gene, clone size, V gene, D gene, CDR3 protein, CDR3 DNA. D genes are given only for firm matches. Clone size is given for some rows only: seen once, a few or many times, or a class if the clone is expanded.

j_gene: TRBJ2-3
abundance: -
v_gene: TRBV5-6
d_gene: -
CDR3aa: CASSFIGLNTDTQYF
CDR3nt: TGTGCCAGCAGCTTCATAGGCCTCAACACAGATACGCAGTATTTT

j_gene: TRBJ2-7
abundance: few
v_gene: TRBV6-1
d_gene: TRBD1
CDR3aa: CASSERQGSYEQYF
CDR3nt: TGTGCCAGCAGTGAACGACAGGGTTCCTACGAGCAGTACTTC

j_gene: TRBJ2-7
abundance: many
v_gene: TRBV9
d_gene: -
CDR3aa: CASSVNGRTGTHEQYF
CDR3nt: TGTGCCAGCAGCGTAAATGGGAGGACAGGAACCCACGAGCAGTACTTC

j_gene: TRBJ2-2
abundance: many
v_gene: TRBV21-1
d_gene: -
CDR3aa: CASSKVEGTAGELFF
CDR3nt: TGTGCCAGCAGCAAAGTGGAGGGGACAGCCGGGGAGCTGTTTTTT

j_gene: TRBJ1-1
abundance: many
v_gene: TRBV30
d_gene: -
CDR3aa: CAWSLGRDFGAFF
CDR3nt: TGTGCCTGGAGTCTTGGGAGGGATTTTGGAGCTTTCTTT

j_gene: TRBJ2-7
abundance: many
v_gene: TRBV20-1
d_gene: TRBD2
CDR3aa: CSAIDASGGKYEQYF
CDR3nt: TGCAGTGCTATTGATGCTAGCGGGGGCAAATACGAGCAGTACTTC

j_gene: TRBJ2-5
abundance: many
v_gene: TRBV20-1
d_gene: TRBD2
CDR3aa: CSARAGGSWETQYF
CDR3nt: TGCAGTGCTAGAGCGGGGGGTTCATGGGAGACCCAGTACTTC

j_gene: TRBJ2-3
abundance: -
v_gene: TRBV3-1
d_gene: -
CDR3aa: CASSPWDSTDTQYF
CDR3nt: TGTGCCAGCAGCCCTTGGGACAGCACAGATACGCAGTATTTT

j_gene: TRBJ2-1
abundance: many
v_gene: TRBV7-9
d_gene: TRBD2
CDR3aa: CASSLGLAGDNEQFF
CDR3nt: TGTGCCAGCAGCTTAGGACTAGCGGGGGACAATGAGCAGTTCTTC

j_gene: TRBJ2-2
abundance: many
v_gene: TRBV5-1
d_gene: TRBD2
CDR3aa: CASSLGAGTGELFF
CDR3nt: TGCGCCAGCAGCTTGGGAGCGGGAACCGGGGAGCTGTTTTTT

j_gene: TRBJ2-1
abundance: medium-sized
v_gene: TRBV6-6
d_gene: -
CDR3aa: CASSYSKPAGEQFF
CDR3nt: TGTGCCAGCAGTTACTCGAAGCCAGCTGGGGAGCAGTTCTTC

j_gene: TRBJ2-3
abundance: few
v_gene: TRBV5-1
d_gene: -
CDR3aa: CASSSARPTGTQYF
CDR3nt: TGCGCCAGCAGCTCGGCTCGACCGACGGGTACGCAGTATTTT

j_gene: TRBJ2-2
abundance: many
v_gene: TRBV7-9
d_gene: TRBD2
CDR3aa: CASSAGRLAGTGELFF
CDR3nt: TGTGCCAGCAGCGCCGGGAGACTAGCGGGCACCGGGGAGCTGTTTTTT

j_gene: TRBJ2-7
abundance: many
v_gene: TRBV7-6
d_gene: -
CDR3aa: CASSLSSGTPLYEQYF
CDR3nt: TGTGCCAGCAGCTTGTCTTCAGGGACACCTCTCTACGAGCAGTACTTC

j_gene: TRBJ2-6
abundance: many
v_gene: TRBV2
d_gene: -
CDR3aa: CASTLSGAQGANVLTF
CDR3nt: TGTGCCAGCACCCTGTCCGGGGCGCAGGGGGCCAACGTCCTGACTTTC

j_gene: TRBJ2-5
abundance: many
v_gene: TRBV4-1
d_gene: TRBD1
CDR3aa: CASSLRGQETQYF
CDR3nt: TGCGCCAGCAGCCTCAGGGGGCAGGAGACCCAGTACTTC

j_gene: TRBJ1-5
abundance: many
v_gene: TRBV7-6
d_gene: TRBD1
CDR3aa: CASSGTGTNQPQHF
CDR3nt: TGTGCCAGCTCGGGGACAGGGACTAATCAGCCCCAGCATTTT

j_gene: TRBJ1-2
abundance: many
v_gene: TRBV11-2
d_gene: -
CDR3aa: CASSLGPRVVYGYTF
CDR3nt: TGTGCCAGCAGCTTAGGGCCCAGGGTAGTCTATGGCTACACCTTC

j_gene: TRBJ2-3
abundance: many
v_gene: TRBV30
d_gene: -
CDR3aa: CAWSVRVDTQYF
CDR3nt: TGTGCCTGGAGTGTACGAGTGGATACGCAGTATTTT

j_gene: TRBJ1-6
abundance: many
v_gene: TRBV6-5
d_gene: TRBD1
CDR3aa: CASSSPGTGDSPLHF
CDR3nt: TGTGCCAGCAGTTCACCCGGGACAGGGGATTCACCCCTCCACTTT

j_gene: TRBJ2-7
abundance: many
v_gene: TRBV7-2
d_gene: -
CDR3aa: CASSPEGRALSEQYF
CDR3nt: TGTGCCAGCAGCCCAGAAGGGCGGGCGTTAAGCGAGCAGTACTTC

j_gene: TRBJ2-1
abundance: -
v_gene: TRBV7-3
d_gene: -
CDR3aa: CASSAHPLGEQFF
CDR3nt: TGTGCCAGCAGCGCGCACCCCTTGGGTGAGCAGTTCTTC

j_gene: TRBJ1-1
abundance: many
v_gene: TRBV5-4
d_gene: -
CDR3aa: CASSAGLNTEAFF
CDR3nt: TGTGCCAGCAGCGCGGGGCTGAACACTGAAGCTTTCTTT

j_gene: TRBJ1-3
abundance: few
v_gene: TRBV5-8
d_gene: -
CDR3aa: CASSFGNTIYF
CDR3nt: TGTGCCAGCAGCTTTGGAAACACCATATATTTT

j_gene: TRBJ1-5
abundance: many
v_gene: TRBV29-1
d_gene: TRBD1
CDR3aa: CSVVQGGSNQPQHF
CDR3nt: TGCAGCGTTGTACAGGGGGGAAGCAATCAGCCCCAGCATTTT

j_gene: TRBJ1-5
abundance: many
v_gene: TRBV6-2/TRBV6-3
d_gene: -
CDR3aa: CASSYVKADNNQPQHF
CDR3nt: TGTGCCAGCAGTTACGTGAAGGCGGACAACAATCAGCCCCAGCATTTT

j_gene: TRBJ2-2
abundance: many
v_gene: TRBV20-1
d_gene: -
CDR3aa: CSAPGSYTGELFF
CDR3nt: TGCAGTGCTCCCGGCTCTTATACCGGGGAGCTGTTTTTT

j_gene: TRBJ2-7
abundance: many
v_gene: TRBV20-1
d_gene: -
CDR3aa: CSAGLTPGFGYEQYF
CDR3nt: TGCAGTGCTGGGCTAACTCCAGGGTTCGGGTACGAGCAGTACTTC

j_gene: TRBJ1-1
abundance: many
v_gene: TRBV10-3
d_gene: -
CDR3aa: CASSQGWSTEAFF
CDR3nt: TGTGCCAGCTCCCAGGGTTGGAGCACTGAAGCTTTCTTT

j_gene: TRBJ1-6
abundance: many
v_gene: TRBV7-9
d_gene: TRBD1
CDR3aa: CASSRATGTANSPLHF
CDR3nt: TGTGCCAGCAGCCGGGCGACGGGGACAGCCAATTCACCCCTCCACTTT

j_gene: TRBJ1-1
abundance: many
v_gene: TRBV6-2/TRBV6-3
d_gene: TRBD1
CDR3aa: CAGPRQGLKKSEAFF
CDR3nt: TGTGCCGGCCCCCGACAGGGGTTAAAGAAGTCTGAAGCTTTCTTT

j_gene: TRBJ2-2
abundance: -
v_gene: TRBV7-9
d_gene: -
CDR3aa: CASSLVATGELFF
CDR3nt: TGTGCCAGCAGCCTCGTGGCCACCGGGGAGCTGTTTTTT

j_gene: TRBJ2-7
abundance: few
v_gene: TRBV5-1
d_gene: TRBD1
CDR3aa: CASSPEGTAYEQYF
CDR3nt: TGCGCCAGCAGCCCGGAAGGGACAGCCTACGAGCAGTACTTC

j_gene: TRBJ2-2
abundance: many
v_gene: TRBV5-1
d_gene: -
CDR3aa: CASSFGTQNTGELFF
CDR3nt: TGCGCCAGCAGCTTCGGGACACAGAACACCGGGGAGCTGTTTTTT

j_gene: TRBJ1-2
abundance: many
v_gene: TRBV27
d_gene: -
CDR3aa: CASSSSPRVGYTF
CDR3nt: TGTGCCAGCAGTTCAAGCCCCAGGGTCGGCTACACCTTC

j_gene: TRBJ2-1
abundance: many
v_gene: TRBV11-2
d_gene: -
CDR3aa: CASSFRTASYNEQFF
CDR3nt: TGTGCCAGCAGCTTCCGGACAGCCTCCTACAATGAGCAGTTCTTC

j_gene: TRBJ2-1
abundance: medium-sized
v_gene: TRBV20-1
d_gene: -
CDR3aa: CSARDLRTRYNEQFF
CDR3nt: TGCAGTGCTAGAGACCTAAGGACCAGATACAATGAGCAGTTCTTC

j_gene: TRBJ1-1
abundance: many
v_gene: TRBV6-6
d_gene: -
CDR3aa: CASSLVGWDTEAFF
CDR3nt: TGTGCCAGCAGTTTGGTGGGGTGGGACACTGAAGCTTTCTTT

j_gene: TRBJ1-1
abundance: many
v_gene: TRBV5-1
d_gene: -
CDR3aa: CASSLRRAEAFF
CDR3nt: TGCGCCAGCAGCTTGCGGCGAGCTGAAGCTTTCTTT

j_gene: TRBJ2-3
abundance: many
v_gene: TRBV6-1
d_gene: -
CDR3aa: CASSEATGEGTQYF
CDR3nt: TGTGCCAGCAGTGAGGCGACAGGGGAGGGTACGCAGTATTTT

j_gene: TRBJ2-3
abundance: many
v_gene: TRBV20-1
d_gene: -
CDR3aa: CSARAPLGGDTQYF
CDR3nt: TGCAGTGCCCGCGCCCCCTTAGGCGGGGATACGCAGTATTTT

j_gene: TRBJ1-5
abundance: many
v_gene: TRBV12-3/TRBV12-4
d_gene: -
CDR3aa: CASSSRDLVFNQPQHF
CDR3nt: TGTGCCAGCAGTTCCCGGGACCTGGTCTTCAATCAGCCCCAGCATTTT

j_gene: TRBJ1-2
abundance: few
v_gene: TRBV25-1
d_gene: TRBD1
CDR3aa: CASSEWDRGGVGYTF
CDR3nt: TGTGCCAGCAGTGAATGGGACAGGGGGGGAGTTGGCTACACCTTC

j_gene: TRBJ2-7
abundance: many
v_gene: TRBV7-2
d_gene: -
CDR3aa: CASSLGPLNYEQYF
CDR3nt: TGTGCCAGCAGCTTGGGACCCCTGAACTACGAGCAGTACTTC

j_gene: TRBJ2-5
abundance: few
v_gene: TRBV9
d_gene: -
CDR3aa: CASSVGSRDLGETQYF
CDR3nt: TGTGCCAGCAGCGTAGGGTCTAGGGATTTGGGAGAGACCCAGTACTTC